The present T cell receptor beta chain was sequenced within a study of blood T cell repertoires in COVID-19. The germline CDR1 and CDR2 sequences are MNHEY and SMNVEV (reference sequence). The CDR3 extends over 15 amino acids. The V end was cut by 3 bases, the J end by 1 base, with 10 bases between. As originally analysed: Nucleated cell counts were estimated from reference gene primer amplification. Method: immunoSEQ multiplex PCR; TCRdb's copy keeps in-frame clones and lacks some. The V and J calls and clone size are taken from that table; D and trimming were inferred from the DNA. The sample yields roughly 260,000 clones, 75% to 95% seen once.

This sequence originates from a woman aged 18 to 35 who had recovered from COVID-19. The V and J genes are TRBV27 and TRBJ2-4; weak D call: TRBD1 (6 bases). The specimen sequenced was PBMCs or T cells enriched from blood (not recorded which). DNA of the CDR3: TGTGCCAGCAGTTTCGGAGACAGGGCCAAAAACATTCAGTACTTC. Residues: CASSFGDRAKNIQYF.